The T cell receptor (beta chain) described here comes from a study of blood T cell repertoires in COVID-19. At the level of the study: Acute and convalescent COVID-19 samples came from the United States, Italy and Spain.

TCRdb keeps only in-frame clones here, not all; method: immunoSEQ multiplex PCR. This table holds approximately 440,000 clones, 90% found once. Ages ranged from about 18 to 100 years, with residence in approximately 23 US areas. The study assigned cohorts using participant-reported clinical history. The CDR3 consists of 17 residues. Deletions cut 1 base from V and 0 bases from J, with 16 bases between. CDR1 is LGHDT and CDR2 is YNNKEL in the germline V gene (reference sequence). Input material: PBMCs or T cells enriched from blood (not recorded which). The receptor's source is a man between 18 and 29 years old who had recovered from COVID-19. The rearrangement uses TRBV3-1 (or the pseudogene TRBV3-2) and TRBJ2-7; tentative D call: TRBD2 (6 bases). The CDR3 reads CASSQVAGSLASYEQYF. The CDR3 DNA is TGTGCCAGCAGCCAAGTTGCGGGATCACTAGCCTCCTACGAGCAGTACTTC.